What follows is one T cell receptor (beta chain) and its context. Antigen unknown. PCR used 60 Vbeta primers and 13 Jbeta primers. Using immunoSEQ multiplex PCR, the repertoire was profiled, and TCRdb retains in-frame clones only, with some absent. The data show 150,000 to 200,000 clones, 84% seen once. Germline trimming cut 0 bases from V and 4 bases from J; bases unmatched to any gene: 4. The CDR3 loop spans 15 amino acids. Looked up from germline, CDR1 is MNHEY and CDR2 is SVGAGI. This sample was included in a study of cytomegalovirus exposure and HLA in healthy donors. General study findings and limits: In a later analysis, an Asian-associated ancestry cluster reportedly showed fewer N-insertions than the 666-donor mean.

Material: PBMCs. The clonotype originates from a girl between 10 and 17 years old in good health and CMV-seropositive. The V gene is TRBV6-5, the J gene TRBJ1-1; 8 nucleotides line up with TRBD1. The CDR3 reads CASSYSGRGRTEAFF. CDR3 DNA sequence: TGTGCCAGCAGTTACTCGGGCAGGGGGCGCACTGAAGCTTTCTTT.